This T cell receptor beta chain was identified during a study of blood T cells in healthy people across ages. This CDR3 region has 15 residues. The germline CDR1 and CDR2 sequences are MRHNA and SNTAGT. On this clonotype itself: A junction boundary mismatches the germline segment, possibly from a read error.

Combining a sample-barcoded 5' primer with a J-beta primer mix, a second PCR ran for roughly 7 to 12 cycles. Using its own MiXCR run on the 5' RACE reads, TCRdb lists one record per CDR3 protein. The sample yields hundreds of thousands of distinct CDR3 sequences, more than 50% seen once. The chain uses TRBV6-4 and TRBJ1-2; D unclear. The sequencing input was blood. The sequence was obtained from a man aged 40-50 years in good health. The CDR3 nucleotides are TGTACCAGCAGTGACACAGAGCGGGTTTCCTATGGCTACACCTTC. Translated, it gives CTSSDTERVSYGYTF.